The rows below give T cell receptor beta chains drawn from one sample of a study of T cell changes during pregnancy in multiple sclerosis. Some clones are missing from TCRdb's copy, which holds only in-frame ones; the method was immunoSEQ multiplex PCR. This table holds 45,000 or so clones, 75% to 95% found once. The material was CD8+ T cells from peripheral blood mononuclear cells, obtained after pregnancy. All receptors derive from a female donor with multiple sclerosis, enrolled in a pregnancy study. CDR3s include the opening cysteine and the closing phenylalanine or tryptophan. The order of the fields is clone size, J gene, D gene, V gene, CDR3 DNA, CDR3 protein. The D gene is left open where the match is weak. A clone size is listed for some rows: how often the clone was seen (once, few, many), or a class if it is expanded.

. | TRBJ1-4 | TRBD1 | TRBV4-3 | TGCGCCAGCAGCCACGTTAGGGGACAGCTTAACGAAAAACTGTTTTTT | CASSHVRGQLNEKLFF
. | TRBJ2-7 | . | TRBV7-2 | TGTGCCAGCAGCTATGGGATAGGGAGCTACGAGCAGTACTTC | CASSYGIGSYEQYF
. | TRBJ2-1 | . | TRBV7-6 | TGTGCCAGCAGCCCGAGCTGGGGGGAAGATGAGCAGTTCTTC | CASSPSWGEDEQFF
. | TRBJ1-1 | . | TRBV25-1 | TGTGCCAGCAGTGGTTCTGGGGAGGTGACTGAAGCTTTCTTT | CASSGSGEVTEAFF
. | TRBJ2-2 | . | TRBV6-4 | TGTGCCAGCGGAGAGGGGAGGTCCGCCGGGGAGCTGTTTTTT | CASGEGRSAGELFF
. | TRBJ1-2 | . | TRBV5-6 | TGTGCCAGCAGCCCAGGAGGAGCTAACTATGGCTACACCTTC | CASSPGGANYGYTF
. | TRBJ1-1 | TRBD1 | TRBV30 | TGTGCCGCTCGACAGGGGGGCACTGAAGCTTTCTTT | CAARQGGTEAFF
once | TRBJ2-3 | . | TRBV25-1 | TGTGCCAGCAGTGGAGAAGATACGCAGTATTTT | CASSGEDTQYF
once | TRBJ1-1 | . | TRBV10-3 | TGTGCCGCCAGGAGGGGAGGGGAAGCTTTCTTT | CAARRGGEAFF
. | TRBJ1-2 | . | TRBV5-6 | TGTGCCAGCAGCAATCGGGACTATGGCTACACCTTC | CASSNRDYGYTF
. | TRBJ2-1 | . | TRBV5-1 | TGCGCCAGCAGCTTGGACAGCCCCGAGCAGTTCTTC | CASSLDSPEQFF
. | TRBJ1-6 | . | TRBV7-2 | TGTGCCAGCAGCTTAGTGCCCGCGTATAATTCACCCCTCCACTTT | CASSLVPAYNSPLHF
. | TRBJ2-4 | TRBD2 | TRBV27 | TGTGCCAGCAGTTCGAGACTAGCGGGGGGGAATAGTCCTCTGGACATTCAGTACTTC | CASSSRLAGGNSPLDIQYF
medium-sized | TRBJ2-7 | TRBD2 | TRBV7-8 | TGTGCCAGCAGCCCGGGACTAGCGGGGGGCCTTAACTCCTACGAGCAGTACTTC | CASSPGLAGGLNSYEQYF
. | TRBJ1-4 | . | TRBV4-3 | TGCGCCAGCAGCCCGAGGTTTAGAGCAACTAATGAAAAACTGTTTTTT | CASSPRFRATNEKLFF
. | TRBJ1-1 | TRBD1 | TRBV27 | TGTGCCAGCAGTTGGACAGGGGCCGAAGCTTTCTTT | CASSWTGAEAFF
. | TRBJ1-6 | TRBD1 | TRBV6-1 | TGTGCCAGCAGTGACCGGGACAGGTTAAATTCACCCCTCCACTTT | CASSDRDRLNSPLHF
few | TRBJ2-7 | TRBD2 | TRBV10-3 | TGTGCCATCAGGGGACTAGCGGGAGGGGGTTCCTACGAGCAGTACTTC | CAIRGLAGGGSYEQYF
. | TRBJ2-7 | TRBD2 | TRBV5-6 | TGTGCCAGCAGCTTTGGCGGGGGGCCCACTTTTGAGCAGTACTTC | CASSFGGGPTFEQYF
. | TRBJ1-5 | TRBD1 | TRBV6-1 | TGTGCCAGCAGCGTGGACAGGGGGCTGGTTCAGCCCCAGCATTTT | CASSVDRGLVQPQHF
few | TRBJ2-2 | . | TRBV7-9 | TGTGCCAGCAGCACCACCGGATCGGGATACACCGGGGAGCTGTTTTTT | CASSTTGSGYTGELFF
. | TRBJ1-1 | . | TRBV25-1 | TGTGCCAGCAGTGGGCTGACAGTGAACACTGAAGCTTTCTTT | CASSGLTVNTEAFF
. | TRBJ2-5 | . | TRBV6-8 | TGTGCCAGCAGTCTCAGGGGAGGGAGGGAGACCCAGTACTTC | CASSLRGGRETQYF
. | TRBJ1-5 | . | TRBV7-8 | TGTGCCAGCAGCTTAGTGGGGGCTCGGAATCAGCCCCAGCATTTT | CASSLVGARNQPQHF
. | TRBJ2-7 | . | TRBV5-6 | TGTGCCAGCAGCTTGGGGGCCTTTGGGCAGTACTTC | CASSLGAFGQYF